This is a list of T cell receptor beta chains from one sample in a study of T-cell reconstitution after alpha-beta-depleted transplantation in children. TCRdb recomputed calls from the PCR reads with MiXCR, one row per CDR3 protein. The sample consists of about 830,000 distinct CDR3 sequences, roughly 15% of them appearing once. Sequenced here: PBMCs, mostly from graft donor cells, sampled 360 days after TCRalphabeta/CD19-depleted stem cell transplant. These receptors came from a male patient between 10 and 17 years old who had a stem cell transplant for acute lymphoblastic leukemia, so the T cells may come from the graft donor. Both conserved end residues are part of each CDR3.

TRBV29-1	TRBJ2-5	CSVERATVETQYF
TRBV5-1	TRBJ2-7	CASSLGEYRGPSYEQYF
TRBV2	TRBJ1-1	CASSDHRGLTEAFF
TRBV11-2	TRBJ2-5	CASSQTGRPETQYF
TRBV5-1	TRBJ2-1	CASSPGLAGDHEQFF
TRBV6-1	TRBJ1-1	CASSPNPSHTEAFF
TRBV5-5	TRBJ2-3	CASSSFTSGRASTDTQYF
TRBV12-3/TRBV12-4	TRBJ1-5	CASSRTGIENQPQHF
TRBV2	TRBJ2-1	CASSDQGAYYNEQFF
TRBV5-1	TRBJ1-6	CASSLGGSSLTDSPLHF
TRBV6-5	TRBJ2-1	CASSYSGTPPLAYNEQFF
TRBV10-3	TRBJ2-7	CAISDPFRGSPYEQYF
TRBV4-1	TRBJ1-5	CASSHIGQGGVPQHF
TRBV27	TRBJ1-4	CASSLSTNEKLFF
TRBV12-3/TRBV12-4	TRBJ1-1	CASTSTNPGPNTEAFF
TRBV6-1	TRBJ1-6	CASSDSRNSPLHF
TRBV6-2/TRBV6-3	TRBJ2-7	CASRGGQGTYEQYF
TRBV9	TRBJ2-7	CASSVEWGSIYEQYF
TRBV2	TRBJ2-4	CASSARVAVSAKNIQYF
TRBV2	TRBJ2-7	CASSAASYSYEQYF
TRBV9	TRBJ2-3	CASSVRLATDTQYF
TRBV2	TRBJ2-1	CASSRTDRGRGGNEQFF
TRBV11-2	TRBJ2-1	CASSSNPHAGLDNEQFF
TRBV11-2	TRBJ2-3	CASSLVNGGEPKYF
TRBV7-8	TRBJ2-3	CASSGYRGSTDTQYF
TRBV27	TRBJ2-7	CASSLGVGSNEQYF
TRBV19	TRBJ1-3	CASNSDASSGNTIYF
TRBV6-2/TRBV6-3	TRBJ2-3	CASSKWETSADTQYF
TRBV20-1	TRBJ2-1	CSARGERELHNEQFF
TRBV10-3	TRBJ1-4	CAISPESSVELTNEKLFF
TRBV5-1	TRBJ1-5	CASSLDLGDLPQHF
TRBV7-4	TRBJ2-7	CASSTNRGYEQYF
TRBV5-1	TRBJ2-7	CASTGHPTYEQYF
TRBV3-1	TRBJ2-1	CASSQGAGNEQFF
TRBV30	TRBJ2-1	CAWRLSRTSGTGRVDEQFF
TRBV12-2	TRBJ2-3	CASRKRGLAPPDTQYF
TRBV4-1	TRBJ2-2	CASRSPGTSGRVTGELFF
TRBV12-3/TRBV12-4	TRBJ1-3	CASSLRQTGTGYF
TRBV29-1	TRBJ2-1	CSVLGERQEQFF
TRBV19	TRBJ2-3	CASSALAARGDTQYF
TRBV5-1	TRBJ2-3	CASRMDRERPTDTQYF
TRBV24-1	TRBJ2-3	CATSRLSLQDTQYF
TRBV6-2/TRBV6-3	TRBJ2-1	CASRFGLAGARFSNEQFF
TRBV4-2	TRBJ2-1	CASSQASGSGEQFF
TRBV21-1	TRBJ2-7	CASNRKSLGLAFDEQYF